Each of the 21 T cell receptor beta chains below was sequenced from the same sample in a study of T cells in localized non-small cell lung cancer. Clones were read by immunoSEQ multiplex PCR, and TCRdb kept only the in-frame ones, dropping some. The table records roughly 13,000 clones, just over 85% of them present only once. The material sequenced was peripheral blood, taken before any cancer treatment. These TCRs come from a male donor at least 60 years old with stage III lung adenocarcinoma.

The chain links TRBV6-5 to TRBJ2-1; 9 nucleotides match TRBD2. Looked up from germline, CDR1 is MNHEY and CDR2 is SVGAGI. J gave up 8 bases and V 6 bases, and 11 bases lay outside the gene matches. This CDR3 is built from 15 residues. This CDR3 is CASSRFSGSVYEQFF. The DNA of the CDR3 is TGTGCCAGCAGCCGATTTAGCGGGAGTGTCTATGAGCAGTTCTTC.

For this clone: This same CDR3 is encoded by further DNA sequences in the sample. The V and J genes are TRBV30 and TRBJ1-4; 7 bases map to TRBD1. The V and J ends lost 1 base and 8 bases, in that order; junction bases with no gene match: 4. The CDR3 covers 13 residues. Germline V lookup: CDR1 GTSNPN, CDR2 SVGIG (reference sequence). CDR3 amino acids: CAWSGQGGEKLFF. CDR3 DNA sequence: TGTGCCTGGAGTGGACAGGGAGGAGAAAAACTGTTTTTT.

The chain combines TRBV30 with TRBJ1-1, with D unresolved. V was trimmed by 3 bases and J by 1 base, leaving 6 bases between them. The germline CDR1 and CDR2 sequences are GTSNPN and SVGIG (reference sequence). The CDR3 spans 12 residues. This CDR3 is CAWRPGNTEAFF. CDR3 in DNA: TGTGCCTGGAGACCTGGGAACACTGAAGCTTTCTTT. The full variable domain, completed using reference TRBV30 and TRBJ1-1, is SQTIHQWPATLVQPVGSPLSLECTVEGTSNPNLYWYRQAAGRGLQLLFYSVGIGQISSEVPQNLSASRPQDRQFILSSKKLLLSDSGFYLCAWRPGNTEAFFGQGTRLTVV.

The V and J genes are TRBV11-2 and TRBJ2-3; TRBD2 aligns across 9 bases. The CDR3 runs to 16 residues. Germline CDR1 and CDR2: SGHAT and FQNNGV. V gave up 2 bases and J gave up 3 bases; unmatched junction bases: 6. Here the CDR3 reads CASSLLGGGATDTQYF. As DNA, the CDR3 is TGTGCCAGCAGCTTACTGGGCGGGGGGGCAACAGATACGCAGTATTTT.

This clone occurred once. V is TRBV2 and J is TRBJ1-1; D unclear. The germline CDR1 and CDR2 sequences are SNHLY and FYNNEI. This CDR3 has 12 amino acids. The V end was cut by 5 bases, the J end by 4 bases, with 8 bases between. The DNA for the CDR3 is TGTGCCAGCAGTCCGGTTCGCACTGAAGCTTTCTTT. The encoded protein is CASSPVRTEAFF.

This rearrangement joins TRBV7-9 to TRBJ2-7; D possibly corresponds to TRBD2 (6 bases). This CDR3 spans 13 amino acids. V was cut by 2 bases and J by 3 bases, with 8 bases left in between. Germline V gives CDR1 SEHNR, CDR2 FQNEAQ (reference sequence). The CDR3: CASSLWDFYEQYF. The DNA of the CDR3 is TGTGCCAGCAGCTTATGGGACTTCTACGAGCAGTACTTC.

This clone came up once. The rearrangement uses TRBV5-4 and TRBJ1-3, with TRBD1 as a possible D gene (6 bases). This CDR3 is 13 amino acids long. Trimming stripped 4 bases from V and 1 base from J, with 6 bases between. Germline CDR1 SGHNT, CDR2 YYREEE (reference sequence). DNA of the CDR3: TGTGCCAGCAGCACAGGGTCTGGAAACACCATATATTTT. Amino acids: CASSTGSGNTIYF.

V is TRBV4-2 and J is TRBJ1-6, with 7 bases aligning to TRBD1. J gave up 7 bases and V 3 bases, and 6 bases lay outside the gene matches. The CDR3 consists of 15 residues. The germline CDR1 and CDR2 sequences are LGHNA and YNFKEQ. The CDR3 spells CASSQEDRTNSPLHF. The DNA for the CDR3 is TGTGCCAGCAGCCAGGAGGACAGGACAAATTCACCCCTCCACTTT.

This clone was seen just once. This chain links TRBV30 with TRBJ1-5, with D unclear. V lost 1 base, J lost 5 bases, and 9 bases lay in between. The CDR3 has 13 amino acids. CDR1 is GTSNPN and CDR2 is SVGIG in the germline V gene (reference sequence). DNA of the CDR3: TGTGCCTGGAGTGCTACGGCAGATCAGCCCCAGCATTTT. This sequence encodes CAWSATADQPQHF.

J is TRBJ1-6 and V is TRBV10-3, with a tentative D call TRBD1 (5 bases). The length of the CDR3 is 15 residues. CDR1 ENHRY and CDR2 SYGVKD come from the germline V gene. The V gene lost 6 bases and the J gene lost 12 bases, with 21 bases spanning the gap. CDR3 DNA: TGTGCCATCAGCCAACCCGGGACGAAGATTCTACCCCTCCACTTT. Translation: CAISQPGTKILPLHF.

The chain links TRBV18 to TRBJ1-3, with D possibly TRBD1 on 5 matching bases. Germline assignment: CDR1 KGHSH and CDR2 LQKENI. Trimming pared 5 bases from V and 6 bases from J, leaving 14 bases between. The CDR3 runs to 14 residues. CDR3 nucleotide sequence: TGTGCCAGCTCAAAACCAGGGAGAGAAAACACCATATATTTT. It codes for CASSKPGRENTIYF.

This clone appeared a single time. CDR3 sequence: CASSEGRLRGHTYEQYF. The CDR3 region has the DNA TGTGCCAGCAGTGAAGGACGGTTACGGGGCCATACCTACGAGCAGTACTTC. V is TRBV6-1 and J is TRBJ2-7; either TRBD1 or TRBD2 may fit D (5 bases each). Per the germline V gene, CDR1 is MNHNS and CDR2 is SASEGT. This CDR3 is 17 amino acids long. V was shortened by 1 base and J by 2 bases, with 18 bases between the two germline ends.

V usage is TRBV30 and J usage is TRBJ1-1; D not certain. V was shortened by 8 bases and J by 1 base, with 14 bases between the two germline ends. The CDR3 sequence is 13 residues long. Germline-derived CDR1 and CDR2 are GTSNPN and SVGIG (reference sequence). CDR3 sequence reads: CAAARAENTEAFF. The CDR3 DNA follows: TGTGCCGCGGCGAGGGCAGAGAACACTGAAGCTTTCTTT.

The count of this clone is one. This chain uses TRBV2 with TRBJ1-1; D is ambiguous. V lost 7 bases and J lost 7, with 19 bases in between. The CDR3 contains 14 residues. Looked up from germline, CDR1 is SNHLY and CDR2 is FYNNEI. The CDR3 spells CASIWRVRRFEAFF. CDR3 bases: TGTGCCAGCATTTGGAGGGTGAGGAGGTTTGAAGCTTTCTTT.

This clone occurred once. This chain links TRBV30 with TRBJ1-1, with D hard to call. CDR1 GTSNPN and CDR2 SVGIG come from the germline V gene (reference sequence). CDR3 length: 17 residues. Trimming took off 8 bases at V and 4 bases at J, with 29 bases between the two ends. CDR3 region: CAIIGPSPGIRVTEAFF. The CDR3 nucleotides are TGTGCCATTATCGGGCCTTCCCCGGGGATAAGAGTCACTGAAGCTTTCTTT.

The genes are TRBV4-1 and TRBJ1-2; D gene unclear. The germline CDR1 and CDR2 sequences are MGHRA and YSYEKL. V was trimmed by 0 bases and J by 8 bases, leaving 16 bases between them. The CDR3 is 15 residues long. The CDR3 DNA reads as TGCGCCAGCAGCCAAGATCGGGGTCTCTCATCCGGCTACACCTTC. Residues: CASSQDRGLSSGYTF.

The chain employs TRBV2 and TRBJ2-7; D is ambiguous. Trimming stripped 3 bases from V and 0 bases from J, with 0 bases between. The germline gives CDR1 SNHLY, CDR2 FYNNEI. The CDR3 consists of 11 residues. CDR3 region: CASSDSYEQYF. In DNA form, the CDR3 reads TGTGCCAGCAGTGACTCCTACGAGCAGTACTTC. The whole variable domain, remainder taken from reference TRBV2 and TRBJ2-7, is EPEVTQTPSHQVTQMGQEVILRCVPISNHLYFYWYRQILGQKVEFLVSFYNNEISEKSEIFDDQFSVERPDGSNFTLKIRSTKLEDSAMYFCASSDSYEQYFGPGTRLTVT.

This clone was counted between two and nine times. This chain links TRBV18 with TRBJ1-2; D unclear. Germline assignment: CDR1 KGHSH and CDR2 LQKENI. V shed 3 bases and J shed 4 bases, with 9 bases lying between them. The length of the CDR3 is 13 residues. CDR3 coding DNA: TGTGCCAGCTCACCGGACGGAACCTATGGCTACACCTTC. Protein sequence: CASSPDGTYGYTF.

The chain joins TRBV2 to TRBJ1-5; tentative D call: TRBD1 (6 bases). There are 16 residues in the CDR3. V was pared by 7 bases and J by 0 bases, with 16 bases between. Germline lookup yields CDR1 SNHLY and CDR2 FYNNEI. The CDR3 sequence is CASTADSTYSNQPQHF. Here the CDR3 DNA reads TGTGCCAGCACCGCGGACAGCACATATAGCAATCAGCCCCAGCATTTT.

The gene calls are TRBV6-5 and TRBJ1-6; no definite D call. The CDR3 runs 12 residues. CDR1 MNHEY and CDR2 SVGAGI come from the germline V gene. Trimming cost V 1 base and J 10 bases, with 5 bases left between them. CDR3 DNA sequence: TGTGCCAGCAGTTACTACCGGTCACCCCTCCACTTT. Translated: CASSYYRSPLHF.

V usage is TRBV11-2 and J usage is TRBJ2-7; D possibly uses TRBD1 or TRBD2 (5 bases each). Germline loops: CDR1 SGHAT, CDR2 FQNNGV. The V gene lost 5 bases and the J gene lost 12 bases, with 20 bases spanning the gap. The CDR3 totals 13 residues. The CDR3 loop is CASSPRYSGGTYF. Here the CDR3 DNA reads TGTGCCAGCAGCCCCCGGTACAGTGGGGGTACGTACTTC.